What follows is one T cell receptor beta chain and its context. This clonotype has just a few counts. Its cognate antigen has yet to be identified. Per-base qualities were not stored, and no clone one base away is much larger. TCRdb records Illumina HiSeq 2500 as the sequencer. Quantitative 5'-RACE with molecular barcodes was used to prepare TCR beta libraries. Concerning the study's data processing: A new computational method, built on a probabilistic model of VDJ rearrangement, was used to identify disease-linked TCR variants. TCRdb ran its own pipeline on the public reads, namely fastp trimming at Q25 and MiXCR clone calling, and kept in-frame beta chains. Identical CDR3 proteins give one entry, which carries the most common genes and DNA. The authors' filters were not applied to this entry. Counted in this sample were under 950,000 distinct CDR3 sequences; under 20% of them appeared once. Under 20% of the sample belongs to the ten largest clones.

The data derive from a study of CD8 T cells in ankylosing spondylitis (dated by TCRdb to 2015 to 2018). For the wider study: The study profiled T cell receptor beta repertoires in healthy donors and ankylosing spondylitis patients to find disease-linked TCR variants. The whole study cohort included roughly 110 healthy donors and 25 ankylosing spondylitis patients. Peripheral blood was sampled, and synovial fluid was also collected from ankylosing spondylitis patients. Study-wide findings and limitations: Some motif variants were previously reported in synovial fluid and blood of reactive arthritis patients, suggesting common disease-initiation mechanisms. Blood from ankylosing spondylitis patients appeared to be characterized by a TCR beta motif composed of 7 to 9 highly homologous amino acid variants. The disease-linked clones were reported as significantly enriched in matched synovial fluid samples from ankylosing spondylitis patients. The disease-linked clones showed a CD8+ phenotype and occurred at relatively low frequencies in peripheral blood.

The CDR3 holds 15 amino acids from the cysteine to the phenylalanine. Only the CDR3 part of the read is kept: 45 bases, read in frame from the first base. V loses 4 bases of germline sequence and J loses 2 bases, and the interval between the two ends is 12 bases. CDR1 and CDR2, looked up from the germline V gene, are KGHDR and SFDVKD. This chain joins TRBV24-1 to TRBJ2-3, with a weak D call of TRBD2 (6 bases match). The sample taken for sequencing was blood, either unsorted or a sorted T cell fraction (not recorded which). The TCR sequence derives from a male donor with ankylosing spondylitis. The sequenced DNA: TGTGCCACCAGTGACCACCGGGACTCCACAGATACGCAGTATTTT. This gives the protein CATSDHRDSTDTQYF.